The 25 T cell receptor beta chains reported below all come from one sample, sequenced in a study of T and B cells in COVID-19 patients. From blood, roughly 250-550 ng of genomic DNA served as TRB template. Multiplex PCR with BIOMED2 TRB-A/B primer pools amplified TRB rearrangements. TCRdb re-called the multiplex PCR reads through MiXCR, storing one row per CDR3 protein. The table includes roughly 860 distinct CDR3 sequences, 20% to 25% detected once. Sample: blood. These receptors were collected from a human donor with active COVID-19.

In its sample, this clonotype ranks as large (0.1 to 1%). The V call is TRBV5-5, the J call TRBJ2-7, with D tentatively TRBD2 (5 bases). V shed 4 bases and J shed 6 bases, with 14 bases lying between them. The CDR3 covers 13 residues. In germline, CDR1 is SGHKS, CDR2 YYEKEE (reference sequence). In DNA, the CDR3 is TGTGCCAGCAGCGGGTCCAGCGGAGGCGAGCAGTACTTC. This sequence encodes CASSGSSGGEQYF.

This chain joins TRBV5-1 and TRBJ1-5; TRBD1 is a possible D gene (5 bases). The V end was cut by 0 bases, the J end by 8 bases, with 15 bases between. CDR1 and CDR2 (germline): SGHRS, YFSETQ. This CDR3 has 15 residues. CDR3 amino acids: CASSLGPGGWEPQHF. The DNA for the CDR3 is TGCGCCAGCAGCTTGGGTCCGGGGGGGTGGGAGCCCCAGCATTTT.

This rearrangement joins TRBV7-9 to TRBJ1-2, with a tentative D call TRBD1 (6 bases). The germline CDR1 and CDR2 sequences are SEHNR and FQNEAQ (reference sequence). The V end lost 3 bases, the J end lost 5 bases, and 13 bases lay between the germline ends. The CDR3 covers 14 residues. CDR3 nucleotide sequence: TGTGCCAGCAGCTTTTACAGGGACCTATATGGCTACACCTTC. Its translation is CASSFYRDLYGYTF.

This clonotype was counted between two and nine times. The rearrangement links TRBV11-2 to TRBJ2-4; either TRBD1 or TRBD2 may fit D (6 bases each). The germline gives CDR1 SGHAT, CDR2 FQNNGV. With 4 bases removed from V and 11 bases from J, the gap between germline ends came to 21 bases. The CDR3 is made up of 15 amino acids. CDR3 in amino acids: CASSSISFLGGVQYF. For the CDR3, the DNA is TGTGCCAGCAGCTCTATCTCTTTCCTGGGGGGCGTTCAGTACTTC.

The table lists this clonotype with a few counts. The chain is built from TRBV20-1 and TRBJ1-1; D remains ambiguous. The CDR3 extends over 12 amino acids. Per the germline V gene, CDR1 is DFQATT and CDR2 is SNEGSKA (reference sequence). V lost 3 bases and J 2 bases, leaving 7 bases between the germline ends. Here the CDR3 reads CSASRSNTEAFF. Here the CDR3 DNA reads TGCAGTGCTAGTCGGTCTAACACTGAAGCTTTCTTT.

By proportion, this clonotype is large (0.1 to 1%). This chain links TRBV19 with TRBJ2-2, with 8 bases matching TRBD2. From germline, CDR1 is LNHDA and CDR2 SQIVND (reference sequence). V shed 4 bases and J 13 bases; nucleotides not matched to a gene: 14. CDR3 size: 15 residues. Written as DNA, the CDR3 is TGTGCCAGTAGTACGGGGGGGTCGACAGGCCTGGGGCTGTTTTTT. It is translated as CASSTGGSTGLGLFF.

The DNA for the CDR3 is TGTGCCAGCAGTATGGTGGACAGCTTTTACTCCTATAATTCACCCCTCCACTTT. Translating gives CASSMVDSFYSYNSPLHF. The gene calls are TRBV6-1 and TRBJ1-6; perhaps TRBD1 as D (6 bases). Germline V gene lookup returns CDR1 MNHNS and CDR2 SASEGT. V lost 5 bases, J lost 0 bases, and 17 bases lay in between. There are 18 residues in the CDR3.

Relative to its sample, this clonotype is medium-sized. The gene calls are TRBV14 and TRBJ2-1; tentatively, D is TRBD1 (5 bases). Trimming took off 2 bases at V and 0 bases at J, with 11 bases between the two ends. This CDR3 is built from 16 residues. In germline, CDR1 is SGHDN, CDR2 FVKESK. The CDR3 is CASSQRQGGSYNEQFF. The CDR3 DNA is TGTGCCAGCAGCCAACGTCAGGGCGGCTCCTACAATGAGCAGTTCTTC.

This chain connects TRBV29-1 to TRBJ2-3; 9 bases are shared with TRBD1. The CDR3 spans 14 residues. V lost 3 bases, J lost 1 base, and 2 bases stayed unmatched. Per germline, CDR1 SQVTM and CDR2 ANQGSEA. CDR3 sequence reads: CSVEGQGRTDTQYF. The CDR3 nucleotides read TGCAGCGTTGAGGGACAGGGCCGCACAGATACGCAGTATTTT.

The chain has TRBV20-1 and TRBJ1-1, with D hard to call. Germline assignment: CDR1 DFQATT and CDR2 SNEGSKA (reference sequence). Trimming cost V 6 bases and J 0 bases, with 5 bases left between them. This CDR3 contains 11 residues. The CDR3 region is CSAQMNTEAFF. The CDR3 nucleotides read TGCAGTGCGCAGATGAACACTGAAGCTTTCTTT.

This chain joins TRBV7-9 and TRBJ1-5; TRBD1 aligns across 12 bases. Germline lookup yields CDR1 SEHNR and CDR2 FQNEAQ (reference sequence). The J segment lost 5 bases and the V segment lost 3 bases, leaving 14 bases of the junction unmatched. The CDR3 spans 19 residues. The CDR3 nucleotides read TGTGCCAGCAGCTTGGTGCCCCCCGGGACAGGGGGCTTAGATCAGCCCCAGCATTTT. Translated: CASSLVPPGTGGLDQPQHF.

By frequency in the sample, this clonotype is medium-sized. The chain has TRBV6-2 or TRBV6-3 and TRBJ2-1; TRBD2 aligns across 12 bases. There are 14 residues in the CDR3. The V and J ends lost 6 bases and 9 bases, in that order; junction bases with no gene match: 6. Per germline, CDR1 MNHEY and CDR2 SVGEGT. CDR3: CASRRTSGITEQFF. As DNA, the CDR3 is TGTGCCAGCAGAAGGACTAGCGGGATAACTGAGCAGTTCTTC.

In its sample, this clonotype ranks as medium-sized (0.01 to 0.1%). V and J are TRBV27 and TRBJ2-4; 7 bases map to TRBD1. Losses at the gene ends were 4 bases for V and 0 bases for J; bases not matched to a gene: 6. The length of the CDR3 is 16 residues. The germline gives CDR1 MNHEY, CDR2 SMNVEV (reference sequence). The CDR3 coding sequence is TGTGCCAGCAGTTCCGACAGGGCCCTAGCCAAAAACATTCAGTACTTC. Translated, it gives CASSSDRALAKNIQYF.

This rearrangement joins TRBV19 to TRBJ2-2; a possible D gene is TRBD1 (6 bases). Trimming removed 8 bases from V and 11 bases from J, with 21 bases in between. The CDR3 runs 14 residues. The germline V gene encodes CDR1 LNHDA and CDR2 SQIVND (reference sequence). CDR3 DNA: TGTGCCAGTCAGGGGCTAGTGGATGAGGATGAGCTGTTTTTT. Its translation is CASQGLVDEDELFF.

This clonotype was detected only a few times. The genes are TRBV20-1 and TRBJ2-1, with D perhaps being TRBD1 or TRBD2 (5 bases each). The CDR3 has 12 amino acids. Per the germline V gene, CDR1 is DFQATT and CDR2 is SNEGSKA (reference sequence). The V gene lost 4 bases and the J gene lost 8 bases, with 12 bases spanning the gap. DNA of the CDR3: TGCAGTGCTACCGGGACCACCCATGAGCAGTTCTTC. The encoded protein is CSATGTTHEQFF.

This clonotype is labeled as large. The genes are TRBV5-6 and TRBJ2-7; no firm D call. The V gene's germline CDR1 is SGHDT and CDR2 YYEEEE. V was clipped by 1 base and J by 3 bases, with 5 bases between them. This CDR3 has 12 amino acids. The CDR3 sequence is CASSLNSYEQYF. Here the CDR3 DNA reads TGTGCCAGCAGCTTGAACAGCTACGAGCAGTACTTC.

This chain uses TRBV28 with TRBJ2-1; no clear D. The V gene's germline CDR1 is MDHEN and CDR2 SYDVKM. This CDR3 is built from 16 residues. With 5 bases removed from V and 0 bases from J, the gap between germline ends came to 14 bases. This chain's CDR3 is CASSTEPYSSYNEQFF. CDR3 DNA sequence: TGTGCCAGCAGTACAGAGCCTTATAGCTCCTACAATGAGCAGTTCTTC.

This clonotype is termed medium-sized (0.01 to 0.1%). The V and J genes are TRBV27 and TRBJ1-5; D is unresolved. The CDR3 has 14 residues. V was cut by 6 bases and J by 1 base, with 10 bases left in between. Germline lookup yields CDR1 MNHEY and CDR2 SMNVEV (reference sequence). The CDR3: CASRSASSNQPQHF. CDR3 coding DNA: TGTGCCAGCAGGAGTGCGTCGAGCAATCAGCCCCAGCATTTT.

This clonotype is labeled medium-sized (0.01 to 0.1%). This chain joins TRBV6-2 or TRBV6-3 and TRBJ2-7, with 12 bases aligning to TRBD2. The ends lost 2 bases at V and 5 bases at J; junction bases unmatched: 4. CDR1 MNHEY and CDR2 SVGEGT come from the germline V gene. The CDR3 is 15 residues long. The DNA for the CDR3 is TGTGCCAGCAGTTACGGGACTAGCGGGTTCCACGAGCAGTACTTC. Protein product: CASSYGTSGFHEQYF.

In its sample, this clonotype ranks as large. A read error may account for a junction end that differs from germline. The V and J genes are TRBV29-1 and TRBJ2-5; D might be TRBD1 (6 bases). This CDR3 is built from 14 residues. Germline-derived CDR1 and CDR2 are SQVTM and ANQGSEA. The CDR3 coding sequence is TGCAGCGTAGAAGACCTGGGACAAGGAGAGACCCAGTACTTC. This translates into CSVEDLGQGETQYF.

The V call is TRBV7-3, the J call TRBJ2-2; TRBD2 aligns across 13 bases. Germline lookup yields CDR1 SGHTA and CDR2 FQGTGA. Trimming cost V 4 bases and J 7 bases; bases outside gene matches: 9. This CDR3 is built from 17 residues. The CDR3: CASSSSAWTSGGGELFF. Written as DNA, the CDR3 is TGTGCCAGCAGCTCCTCCGCCTGGACTAGCGGGGGCGGGGAGCTGTTTTTT. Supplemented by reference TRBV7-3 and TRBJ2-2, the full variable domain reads GAGVSQTPSNKVTEKGKYVELRCDPISGHTALYWYRQSLGQGPEFLIYFQGTGAADDSGLPNDRFFAVRPEGSVSTLKIQRTERGDSAVYLCASSSSAWTSGGGELFFGEGSRLTVL.

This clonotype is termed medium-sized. The chain's CDR3 is CASSPGQGDGYTF. As DNA, the CDR3 is TGTGCCAGCTCACCAGGCCAGGGAGATGGCTACACCTTC. The chain recombines TRBV18 with TRBJ1-2, with D possibly matching TRBD1 (5 bases). The germline gives CDR1 KGHSH, CDR2 LQKENI. The CDR3 extends over 13 amino acids. V was pared by 2 bases and J by 6 bases, with 10 bases between.

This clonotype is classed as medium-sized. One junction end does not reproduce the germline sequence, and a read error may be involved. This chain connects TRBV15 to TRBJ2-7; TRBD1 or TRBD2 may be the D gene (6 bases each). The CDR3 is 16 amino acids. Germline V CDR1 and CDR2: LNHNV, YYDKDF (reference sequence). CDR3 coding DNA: TGTGCCACCACCAGAACTCGGGGGCGCGAGTGGAACGAGCAGTACTTC. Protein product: CATTRTRGREWNEQYF.

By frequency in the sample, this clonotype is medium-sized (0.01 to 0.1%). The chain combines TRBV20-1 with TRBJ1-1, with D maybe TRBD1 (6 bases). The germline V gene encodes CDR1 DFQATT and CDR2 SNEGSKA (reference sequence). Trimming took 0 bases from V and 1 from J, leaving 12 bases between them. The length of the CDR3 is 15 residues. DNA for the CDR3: TGCAGTGCTAGAGATGTAGACAGGCCGAACACTGAAGCTTTCTTT. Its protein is CSARDVDRPNTEAFF.

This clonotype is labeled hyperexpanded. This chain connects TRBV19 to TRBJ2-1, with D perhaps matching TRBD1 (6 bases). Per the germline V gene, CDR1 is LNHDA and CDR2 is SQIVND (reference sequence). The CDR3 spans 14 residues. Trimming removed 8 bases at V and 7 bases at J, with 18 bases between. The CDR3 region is CASQGLVDENEQFF. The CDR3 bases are TGTGCCAGTCAGGGGCTAGTGGATGAGAATGAGCAGTTCTTC.